This T cell receptor (beta chain) was sequenced in a study of OX40 agonist ivuxolimab in advanced cancers. Study-wide results and limits: People who partly responded at 0.1-3.0 mg/kg had some of the least clonal expansion seen. Expanded clones tended on average to be more numerous among CD8+ T cells than CD4+.

The junction had 7 bases not matched to a gene; V was cut back by 3 bases and J by 3 bases. Germline V lookup: CDR1 LNHDA, CDR2 SQIVND (reference sequence). This CDR3 contains 15 residues. With baseline, cycle 4 day 1, and cycle 7 day 1 as timepoints, blood was sampled. For this clone: Its antigen is not known.

Measured with immunoSEQ multiplex PCR; TCRdb has only the in-frame clones, and not every one. In the table there are 60,000 to 100,000 clones, 94% of which are singletons. This clonotype was obtained from an adult with an advanced solid tumor such as melanoma, head and neck, liver or kidney cancer. The J gene is TRBJ1-2, the V gene TRBV19; 7 bases align to TRBD1. Sequencing used CD4+ or CD8+ T cells sorted from blood, obtained in a trial of the OX40 agonist ivuxolimab. CDR3 sequence reads: CASSIIQGVYYGYTF. CDR3 sequence (DNA): TGTGCCAGTAGTATTATTCAGGGGGTCTACTATGGCTACACCTTC.